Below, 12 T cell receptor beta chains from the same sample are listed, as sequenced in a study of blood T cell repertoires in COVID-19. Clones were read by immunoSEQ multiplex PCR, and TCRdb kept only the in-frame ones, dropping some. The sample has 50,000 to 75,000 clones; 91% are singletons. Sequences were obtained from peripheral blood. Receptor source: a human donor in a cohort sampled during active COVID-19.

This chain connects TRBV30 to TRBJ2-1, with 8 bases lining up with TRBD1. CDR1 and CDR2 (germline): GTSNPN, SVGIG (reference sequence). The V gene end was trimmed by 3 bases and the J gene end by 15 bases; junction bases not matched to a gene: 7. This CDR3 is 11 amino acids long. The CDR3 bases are TGTGCCTGGAGCTACGGACAGGGAAGGTTCTTC. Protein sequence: CAWSYGQGRFF. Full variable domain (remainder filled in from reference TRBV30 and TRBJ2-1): SQTIHQWPATLVQPVGSPLSLECTVEGTSNPNLYWYRQAAGRGLQLLFYSVGIGQISSEVPQNLSASRPQDRQFILSSKKLLLSDSGFYLCAWSYGQGRFFGPGTRLTVL.

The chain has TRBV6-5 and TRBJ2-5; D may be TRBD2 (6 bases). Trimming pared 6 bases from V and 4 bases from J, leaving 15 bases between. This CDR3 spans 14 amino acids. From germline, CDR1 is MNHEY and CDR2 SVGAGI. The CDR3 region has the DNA TGTGCCAGCAGACCCCCCGGGGGAGCAGAGACCCAGTACTTC. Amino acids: CASRPPGGAETQYF.

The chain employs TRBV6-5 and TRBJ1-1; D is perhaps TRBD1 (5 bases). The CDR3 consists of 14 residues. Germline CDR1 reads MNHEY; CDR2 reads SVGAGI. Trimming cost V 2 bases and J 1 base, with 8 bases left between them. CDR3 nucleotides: TGTGCCAGCAGTTACCCAGGACAGAACACTGAAGCTTTCTTT. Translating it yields CASSYPGQNTEAFF.

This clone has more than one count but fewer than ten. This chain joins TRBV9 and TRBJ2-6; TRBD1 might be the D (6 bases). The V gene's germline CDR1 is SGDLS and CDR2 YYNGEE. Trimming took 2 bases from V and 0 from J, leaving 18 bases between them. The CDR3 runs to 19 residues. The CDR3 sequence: CASSVTTGPLFSGANVLTF. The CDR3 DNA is TGTGCCAGCAGCGTCACAACAGGGCCTCTTTTCTCTGGGGCCAACGTCCTGACTTTC.

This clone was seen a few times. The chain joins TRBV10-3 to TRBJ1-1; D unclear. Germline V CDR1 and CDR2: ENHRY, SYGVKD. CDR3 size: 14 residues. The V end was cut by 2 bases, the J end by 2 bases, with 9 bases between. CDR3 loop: CAISEPGINTEAFF. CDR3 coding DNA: TGTGCCATCAGTGAGCCAGGCATAAACACTGAAGCTTTCTTT.

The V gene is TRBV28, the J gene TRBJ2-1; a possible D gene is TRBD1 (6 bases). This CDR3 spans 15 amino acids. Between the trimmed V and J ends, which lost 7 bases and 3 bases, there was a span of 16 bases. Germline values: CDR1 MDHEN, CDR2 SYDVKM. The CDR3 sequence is CASTAKDRIYNEQFF. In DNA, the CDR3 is TGTGCCAGCACCGCTAAGGACAGAATCTACAATGAGCAGTTCTTC.

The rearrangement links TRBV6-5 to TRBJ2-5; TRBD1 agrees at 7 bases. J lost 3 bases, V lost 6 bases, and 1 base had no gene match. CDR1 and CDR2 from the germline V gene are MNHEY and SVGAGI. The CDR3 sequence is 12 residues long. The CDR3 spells CASSGTEETQYF. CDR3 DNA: TGTGCCAGCAGCGGGACAGAAGAGACCCAGTACTTC.

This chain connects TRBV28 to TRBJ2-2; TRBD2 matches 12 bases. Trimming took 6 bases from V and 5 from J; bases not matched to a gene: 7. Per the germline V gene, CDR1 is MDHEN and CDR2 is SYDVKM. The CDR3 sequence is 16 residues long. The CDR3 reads CASSRLAGVATGELFF. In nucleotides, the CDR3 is TGTGCCAGCAGCAGACTAGCGGGAGTGGCTACCGGGGAGCTGTTTTTT.

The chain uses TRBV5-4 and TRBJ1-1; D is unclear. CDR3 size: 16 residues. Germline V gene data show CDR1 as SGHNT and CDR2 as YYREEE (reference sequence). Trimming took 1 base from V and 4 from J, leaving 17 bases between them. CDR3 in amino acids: CASSLYFKLSSTEAFF. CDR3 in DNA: TGTGCCAGCAGCTTGTATTTTAAGCTTTCGAGCACTGAAGCTTTCTTT.

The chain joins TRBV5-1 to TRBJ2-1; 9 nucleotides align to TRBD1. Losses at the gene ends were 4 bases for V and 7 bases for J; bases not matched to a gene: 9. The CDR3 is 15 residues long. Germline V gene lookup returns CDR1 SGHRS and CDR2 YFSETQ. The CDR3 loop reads CASSIGQGSLNEQFF. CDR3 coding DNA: TGCGCCAGCAGCATAGGACAGGGGTCTCTGAATGAGCAGTTCTTC.

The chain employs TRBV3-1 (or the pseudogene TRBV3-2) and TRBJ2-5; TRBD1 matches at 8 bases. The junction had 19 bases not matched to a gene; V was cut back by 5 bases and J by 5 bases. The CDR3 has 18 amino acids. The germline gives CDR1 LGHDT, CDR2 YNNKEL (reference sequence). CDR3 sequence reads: CASSSPQGGRGLWETQYF. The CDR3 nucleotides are TGTGCCAGCAGCTCCCCTCAGGGGGGCAGGGGGCTGTGGGAGACCCAGTACTTC.

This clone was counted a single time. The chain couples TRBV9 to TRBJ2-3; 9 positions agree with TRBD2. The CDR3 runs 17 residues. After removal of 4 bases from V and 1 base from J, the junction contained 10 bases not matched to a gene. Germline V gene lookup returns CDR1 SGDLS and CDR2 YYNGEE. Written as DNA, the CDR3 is TGTGCCAGCAGCATTAGCGGGAGAGGCTTCGGCACAGATACGCAGTATTTT. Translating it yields CASSISGRGFGTDTQYF.